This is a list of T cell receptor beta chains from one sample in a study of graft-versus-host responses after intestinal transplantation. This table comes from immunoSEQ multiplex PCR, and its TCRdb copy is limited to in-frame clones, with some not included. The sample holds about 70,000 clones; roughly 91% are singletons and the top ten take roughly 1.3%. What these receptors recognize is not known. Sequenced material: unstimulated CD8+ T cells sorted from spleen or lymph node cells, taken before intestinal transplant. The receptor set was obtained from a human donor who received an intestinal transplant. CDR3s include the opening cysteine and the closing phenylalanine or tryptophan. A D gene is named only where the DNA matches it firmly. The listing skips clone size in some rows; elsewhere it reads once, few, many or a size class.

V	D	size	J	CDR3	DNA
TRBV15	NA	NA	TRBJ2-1	CATSRVGPDSYNEQFF	TGTGCCACCAGCAGAGTTGGCCCTGACAGTTACAATGAGCAGTTCTTC
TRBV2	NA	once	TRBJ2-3	CASNGAGIHTDTQYF	TGTGCCAGCAATGGGGCGGGAATACACACAGATACGCAGTATTTT
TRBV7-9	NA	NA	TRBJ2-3	CASSSLAGDTQYF	TGTGCCAGCAGCTCTTTAGCCGGAGATACGCAGTATTTT
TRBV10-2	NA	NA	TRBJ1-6	CASTWGVGGSPLHF	TGCGCCAGCACCTGGGGGGTCGGAGGTTCACCCCTCCACTTT
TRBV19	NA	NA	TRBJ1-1	CASIGSGMNTEAFF	TGTGCCAGTATTGGGTCAGGGATGAACACTGAAGCTTTCTTT
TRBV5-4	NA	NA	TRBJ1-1	CASRPRENTEAFF	TGTGCCAGCAGACCCCGGGAGAACACTGAAGCTTTCTTT
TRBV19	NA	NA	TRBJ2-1	CASSITGNEQFF	TGTGCCAGTAGTATTACCGGCAATGAGCAGTTCTTC
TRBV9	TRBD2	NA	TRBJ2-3	CASSPTSGGVSDTQYF	TGTGCCAGCAGCCCGACTAGCGGGGGGGTGTCAGATACGCAGTATTTT
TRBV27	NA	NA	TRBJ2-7	CASSMGLAYEQYF	TGTGCCAGCAGCATGGGACTTGCCTACGAGCAGTACTTC
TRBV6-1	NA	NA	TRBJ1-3	CASPLGNTIYF	TGTGCCAGCCCCCTTGGCAACACCATATATTTT
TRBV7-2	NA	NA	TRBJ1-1	CASSGGGWPEAFF	TGTGCCAGCAGTGGGGGGGGGTGGCCTGAAGCTTTCTTT
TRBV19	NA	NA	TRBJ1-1	CASSSTRGANTEAFF	TGTGCCAGTAGCTCAACTCGGGGGGCGAACACTGAAGCTTTCTTT
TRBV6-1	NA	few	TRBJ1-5	CATTNGAQHF	TGTGCCACTACTAATGGAGCCCAGCATTTT
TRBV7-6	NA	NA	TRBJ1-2	CASSFSGADGYTF	TGTGCCAGCAGCTTTTCAGGGGCTGATGGCTACACCTTC
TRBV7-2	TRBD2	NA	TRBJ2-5	CASSLALLAASQETQYF	TGTGCCAGCAGCTTAGCGCTACTAGCGGCGTCTCAAGAGACCCAGTACTTC
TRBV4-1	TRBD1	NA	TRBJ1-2	CASSQADRGNYGYTF	TGCGCCAGCAGCCAAGCGGACAGGGGGAACTATGGCTACACCTTC
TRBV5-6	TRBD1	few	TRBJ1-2	CASSTKGPGGVLQSSGYTF	TGTGCCAGCAGCACCAAAGGGCCAGGGGGCGTCTTACAATCTAGCGGCTACACCTTC
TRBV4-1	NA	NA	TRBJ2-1	CASSQGQSVPYNEQFF	TGCGCCAGCAGCCAAGGCCAGTCTGTCCCCTACAATGAGCAGTTCTTC
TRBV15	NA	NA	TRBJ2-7	CATSRDRRAEQYF	TGTGCCACCAGCAGAGATCGCAGGGCAGAGCAGTACTTC
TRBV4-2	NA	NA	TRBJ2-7	CASSQEDRAYEQYF	TGTGCCAGCAGCCAAGAGGACAGAGCTTACGAGCAGTACTTC
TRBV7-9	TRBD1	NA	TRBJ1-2	CASSLGTGRGYTF	TGTGCCAGCAGCTTGGGGACAGGGCGGGGCTACACCTTC
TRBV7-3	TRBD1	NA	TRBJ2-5	CASSPSGTGGLETQYF	TGTGCCAGCAGCCCCTCCGGGACAGGGGGCTTGGAGACCCAGTACTTC
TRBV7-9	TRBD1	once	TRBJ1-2	CASSSSGQGEGYTF	TGTGCCAGCAGCTCCTCGGGACAGGGGGAGGGCTACACCTTC
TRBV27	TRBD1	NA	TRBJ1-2	CASGARGLSVGGYTF	TGTGCCAGCGGGGCCAGGGGGCTCTCGGTTGGTGGCTACACCTTC
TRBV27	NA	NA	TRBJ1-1	CASRGPGGRLTEAFF	TGTGCCAGCAGGGGACCCGGGGGAAGGTTGACTGAAGCTTTCTTT
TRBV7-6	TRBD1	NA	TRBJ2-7	CASSLGGQGDEQYF	TGTGCCAGCAGCTTAGGCGGCCAGGGGGACGAGCAGTACTTC
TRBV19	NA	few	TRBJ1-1	CASRDTEAFF	TGTGCCAGCCGGGACACTGAAGCTTTCTTT
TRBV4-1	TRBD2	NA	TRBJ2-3	CASSQDRGEGDTQYF	TGCGCCAGCAGCCAAGATCGGGGGGAGGGGGATACGCAGTATTTT
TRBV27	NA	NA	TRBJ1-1	CASSFSPGPNTEAFF	TGTGCCAGCAGTTTCTCCCCAGGGCCGAACACTGAAGCTTTCTTT
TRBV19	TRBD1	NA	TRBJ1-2	CASTTTGVGGYTF	TGTGCCAGTACGACCACAGGGGTTGGGGGCTACACCTTC
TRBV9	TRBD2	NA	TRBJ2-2	CASSPRLAGGLIGELFF	TGTGCCAGCAGCCCCCGACTAGCGGGGGGGCTGATCGGGGAGCTGTTTTTT
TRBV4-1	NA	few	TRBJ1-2	CASSQGTAANYGYTF	TGCGCCAGCAGCCAAGGGACAGCTGCTAACTATGGCTACACCTTC
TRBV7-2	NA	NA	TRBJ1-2	CASSPGISYGYTF	TGTGCCAGCAGCCCGGGTATTTCCTATGGCTACACCTTC
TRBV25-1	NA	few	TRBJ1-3	CASRPTGSLLF	TGTGCCAGCAGACCCACCGGGTCCCTCCTTTTT
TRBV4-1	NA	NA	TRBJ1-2	CASSPTDNYGYTF	TGCGCCAGCAGCCCGACAGATAACTATGGCTACACCTTC
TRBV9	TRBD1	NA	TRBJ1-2	CASSVDDRGDGYTF	TGTGCCAGCAGCGTAGATGACAGGGGGGATGGCTACACCTTC
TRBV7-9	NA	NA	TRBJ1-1	CASSLWAPNTEAFF	TGTGCCAGCAGCTTATGGGCGCCGAACACTGAAGCTTTCTTT
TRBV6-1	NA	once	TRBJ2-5	CASSEVIRETQYF	TGTGCCAGCAGTGAAGTCATTCGGGAGACCCAGTACTTC
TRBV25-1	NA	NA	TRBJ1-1	CASSFRGNTEAFF	TGTGCCAGCAGTTTCCGGGGGAACACTGAAGCTTTCTTT
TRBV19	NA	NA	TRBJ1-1	CASSWGGGNTEAFF	TGTGCCAGTAGTTGGGGAGGGGGGAACACTGAAGCTTTCTTT
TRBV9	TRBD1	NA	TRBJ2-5	CASSVGGAGGTETQYF	TGTGCCAGCAGCGTAGGAGGGGCAGGGGGCACCGAGACCCAGTACTTC
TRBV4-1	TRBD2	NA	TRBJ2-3	CASSQWSGETDTQYF	TGCGCCAGCAGCCAATGGAGCGGGGAGACAGATACGCAGTATTTT
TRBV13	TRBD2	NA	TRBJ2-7	CASSGGGLGHEQYF	TGTGCCAGCAGCGGAGGGGGACTAGGCCACGAGCAGTACTTC
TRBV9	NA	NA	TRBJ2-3	CASSPHVGGADTQYF	TGTGCCAGCAGCCCCCATGTCGGGGGAGCAGATACGCAGTATTTT
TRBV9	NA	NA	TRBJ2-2	CAIDLGGRTGELFF	TGTGCCATCGATCTGGGGGGGCGGACCGGGGAGCTGTTTTTT
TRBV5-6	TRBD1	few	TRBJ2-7	CASGQGDYEQYF	TGTGCCAGTGGACAGGGGGACTACGAGCAGTACTTC